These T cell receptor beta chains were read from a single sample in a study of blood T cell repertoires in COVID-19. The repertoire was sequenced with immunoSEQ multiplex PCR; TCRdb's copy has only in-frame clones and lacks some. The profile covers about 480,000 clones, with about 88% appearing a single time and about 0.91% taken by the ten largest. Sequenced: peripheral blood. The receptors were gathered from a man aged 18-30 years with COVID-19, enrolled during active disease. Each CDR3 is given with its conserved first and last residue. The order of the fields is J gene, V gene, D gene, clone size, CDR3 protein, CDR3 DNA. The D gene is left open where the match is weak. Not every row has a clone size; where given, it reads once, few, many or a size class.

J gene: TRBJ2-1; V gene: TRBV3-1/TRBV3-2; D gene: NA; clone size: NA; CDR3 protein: CASSLTSLNEQFF; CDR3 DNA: TGTGCCAGCAGCCTCACTAGTTTAAATGAGCAGTTCTTC
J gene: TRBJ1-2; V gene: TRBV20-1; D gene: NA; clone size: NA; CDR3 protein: CSASNRNYGYTF; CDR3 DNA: TGCAGTGCTAGTAACAGAAACTATGGCTACACCTTC
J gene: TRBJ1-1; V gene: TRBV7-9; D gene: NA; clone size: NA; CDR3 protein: CASRGRKDTEAFF; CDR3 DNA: TGTGCCAGCAGGGGGAGGAAGGACACTGAAGCTTTCTTT
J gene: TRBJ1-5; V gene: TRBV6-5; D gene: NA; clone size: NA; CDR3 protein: CASSSARDLSPQHF; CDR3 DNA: TGTGCCAGCAGTTCCGCCCGCGATCTTTCCCCCCAGCATTTT
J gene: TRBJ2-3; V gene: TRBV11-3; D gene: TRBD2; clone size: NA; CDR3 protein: CASSLDGTSSNTQYF; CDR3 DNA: TGTGCCAGCAGCTTAGACGGGACTAGCTCAAATACGCAGTATTTT
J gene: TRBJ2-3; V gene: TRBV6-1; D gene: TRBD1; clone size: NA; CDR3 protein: CASSEGDRGFHTQYF; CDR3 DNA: TGTGCCAGCAGTGAAGGGGACAGGGGGTTCCATACGCAGTATTTT
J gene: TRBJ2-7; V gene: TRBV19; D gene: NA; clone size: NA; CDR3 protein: CASTGNTYEQYF; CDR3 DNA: TGTGCCAGTACCGGGAACACCTACGAGCAGTACTTC
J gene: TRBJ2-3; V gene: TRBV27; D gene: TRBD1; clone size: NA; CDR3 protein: CASRWGQSNTDTQYF; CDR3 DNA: TGTGCCAGCAGGTGGGGACAGTCAAACACAGATACGCAGTATTTT
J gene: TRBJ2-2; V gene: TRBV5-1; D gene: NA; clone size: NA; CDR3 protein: CASSLRVGELFF; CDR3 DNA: TGCGCCAGCAGCTTGAGAGTCGGGGAGCTGTTTTTT
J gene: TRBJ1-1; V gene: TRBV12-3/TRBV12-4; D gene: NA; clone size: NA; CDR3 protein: CASRRGVTEAFF; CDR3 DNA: TGTGCCAGCCGTCGGGGGGTGACTGAAGCTTTCTTT
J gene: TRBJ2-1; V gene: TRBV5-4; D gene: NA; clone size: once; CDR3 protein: CASSPTGGLNNEQFF; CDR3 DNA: TGTGCCAGCAGTCCCACCGGGGGACTCAACAATGAGCAGTTCTTC
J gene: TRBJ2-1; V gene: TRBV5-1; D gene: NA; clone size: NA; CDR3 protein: CASSTGVAAYNEQFF; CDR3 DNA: TGCGCCAGCAGCACCGGGGTAGCGGCCTACAATGAGCAGTTCTTC
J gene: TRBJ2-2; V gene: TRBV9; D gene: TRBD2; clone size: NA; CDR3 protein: CASSVAVSGKTGELFF; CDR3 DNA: TGTGCCAGCAGCGTAGCTGTCAGCGGGAAGACCGGGGAGCTGTTTTTT
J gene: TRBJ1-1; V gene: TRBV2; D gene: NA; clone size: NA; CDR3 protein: CASSPREGNTEAFF; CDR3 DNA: TGTGCCAGCAGTCCCCGGGAGGGGAATACTGAAGCTTTCTTT
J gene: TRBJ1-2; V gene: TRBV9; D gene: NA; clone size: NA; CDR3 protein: CASSARQTEYGYTF; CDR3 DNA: TGTGCCAGCAGCGCTCGCCAGACAGAGTATGGCTACACCTTC
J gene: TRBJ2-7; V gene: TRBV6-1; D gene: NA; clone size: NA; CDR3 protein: CASSEDVGESYEQYF; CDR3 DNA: TGTGCCAGCAGTGAAGACGTTGGGGAGTCCTACGAGCAGTACTTC
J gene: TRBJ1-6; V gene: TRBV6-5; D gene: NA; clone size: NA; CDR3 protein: CASRRTDSPLHF; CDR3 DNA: TGTGCCAGCAGACGGACAGATTCACCCCTCCACTTT
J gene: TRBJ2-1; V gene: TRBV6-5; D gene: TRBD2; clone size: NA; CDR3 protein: CASKLGAGVNNEQFF; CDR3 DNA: TGTGCCAGCAAGTTGGGTGCGGGAGTCAACAATGAGCAGTTCTTC
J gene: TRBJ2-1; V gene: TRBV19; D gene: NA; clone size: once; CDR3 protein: CASSIRIGRNEQFF; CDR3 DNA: TGTGCCAGTAGTATCCGAATCGGTCGCAATGAGCAGTTCTTC
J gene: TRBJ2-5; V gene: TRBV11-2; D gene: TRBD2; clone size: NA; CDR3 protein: CASSFSGGVVQETQYF; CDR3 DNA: TGTGCCAGCAGCTTTAGCGGGGGGGTTGTACAAGAGACCCAGTACTTC
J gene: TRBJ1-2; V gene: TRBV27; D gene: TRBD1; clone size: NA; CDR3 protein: CASRDRGDYGYTF; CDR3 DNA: TGTGCCAGCAGAGACAGGGGGGACTATGGCTACACCTTC
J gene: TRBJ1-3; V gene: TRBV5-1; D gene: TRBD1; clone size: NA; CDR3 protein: CASSVNRGTGNTIYF; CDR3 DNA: TGCGCCAGCAGCGTAAACAGGGGGACTGGAAACACCATATATTTT
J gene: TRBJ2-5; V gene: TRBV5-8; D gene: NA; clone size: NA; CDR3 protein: CASSTGHLNQETQYF; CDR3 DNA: TGTGCCAGCAGCACAGGACACCTGAATCAAGAGACCCAGTACTTC
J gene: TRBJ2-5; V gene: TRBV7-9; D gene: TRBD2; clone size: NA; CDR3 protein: CASSLGSGIETQYF; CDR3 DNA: TGTGCCAGCAGCTTAGGTAGCGGGATAGAGACCCAGTACTTC
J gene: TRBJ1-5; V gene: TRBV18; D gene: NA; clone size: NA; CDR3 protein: CASSPQGGVSNQPQHF; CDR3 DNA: TGTGCCAGCTCTCCTCAGGGAGGGGTTAGCAATCAGCCCCAGCATTTT
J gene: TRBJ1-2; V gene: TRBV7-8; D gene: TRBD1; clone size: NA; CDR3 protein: CASSRTGSEGYTF; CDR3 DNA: TGTGCCAGCAGCCGGACAGGATCTGAAGGCTACACCTTC
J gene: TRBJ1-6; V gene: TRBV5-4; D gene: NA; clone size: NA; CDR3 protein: CASSSHRRDSGALHF; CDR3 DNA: TGTGCCAGCAGCTCCCACAGAAGGGACTCTGGGGCCCTCCACTTT
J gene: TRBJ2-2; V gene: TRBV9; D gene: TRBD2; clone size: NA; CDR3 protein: CASSSGLGGTGELFF; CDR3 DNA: TGTGCCAGCAGCTCCGGACTAGGAGGCACCGGGGAGCTGTTTTTT
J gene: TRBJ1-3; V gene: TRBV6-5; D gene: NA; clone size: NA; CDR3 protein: CASSYTVSSGNTIYF; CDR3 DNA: TGTGCCAGCAGTTACACAGTTTCCTCTGGAAACACCATATATTTT
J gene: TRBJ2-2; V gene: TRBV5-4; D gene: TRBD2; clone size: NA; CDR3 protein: CASSVTGGAGGELFF; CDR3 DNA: TGTGCCAGCAGCGTTACCGGGGGGGCCGGCGGGGAGCTGTTTTTT
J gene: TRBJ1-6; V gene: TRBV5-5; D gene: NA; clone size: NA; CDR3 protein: CASSLAFYNSPLHF; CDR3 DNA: TGTGCCAGCAGCTTGGCATTCTATAATTCACCCCTCCACTTT
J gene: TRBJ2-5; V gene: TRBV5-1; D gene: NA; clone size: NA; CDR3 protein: CASSLGWGTSVAQETQYF; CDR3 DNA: TGCGCCAGCAGCTTGGGGTGGGGGACTTCCGTCGCACAAGAGACCCAGTACTTC
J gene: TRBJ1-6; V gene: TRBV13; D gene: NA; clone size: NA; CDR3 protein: CASSLGNPGSPLHF; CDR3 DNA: TGTGCCAGCAGCTTAGGGAACCCCGGTTCACCCCTCCACTTT
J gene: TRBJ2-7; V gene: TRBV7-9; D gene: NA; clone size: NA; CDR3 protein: CASSLARHSYEQYF; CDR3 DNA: TGTGCCAGCAGCTTAGCCCGACACTCCTACGAGCAGTACTTC
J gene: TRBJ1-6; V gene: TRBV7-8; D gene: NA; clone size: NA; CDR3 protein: CASSLARANSPLHF; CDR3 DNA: TGTGCCAGCAGCTTAGCCCGCGCTAATTCACCCCTCCACTTT
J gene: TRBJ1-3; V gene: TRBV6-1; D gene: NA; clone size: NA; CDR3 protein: CASSESLAASGNTIYF; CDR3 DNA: TGTGCCAGCAGTGAATCGCTGGCGGCAAGTGGAAACACCATATATTTT
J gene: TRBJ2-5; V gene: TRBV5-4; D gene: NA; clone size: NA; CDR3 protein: CASSLPGGETQYF; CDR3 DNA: TGTGCCAGCAGCTTACCCGGCGGGGAGACCCAGTACTTC
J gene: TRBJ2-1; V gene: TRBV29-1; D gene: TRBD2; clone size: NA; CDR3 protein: CSVLAGYNEQFF; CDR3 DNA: TGCAGCGTCCTAGCGGGGTACAATGAGCAGTTCTTC
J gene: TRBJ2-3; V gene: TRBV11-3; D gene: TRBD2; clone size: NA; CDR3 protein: CASSSGVSTDTQYF; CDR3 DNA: TGTGCCAGCAGTAGCGGGGTTAGCACAGATACGCAGTATTTT
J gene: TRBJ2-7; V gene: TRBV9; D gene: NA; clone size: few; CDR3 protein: CASSVAGGGTYEQYF; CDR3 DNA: TGTGCCAGCAGCGTAGCGGGGGGCGGTACCTACGAGCAGTACTTC
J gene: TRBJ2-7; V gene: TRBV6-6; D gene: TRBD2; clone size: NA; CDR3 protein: CASSYSSGRGYEQYF; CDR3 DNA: TGTGCCAGCAGTTACTCCAGCGGGAGGGGTTACGAGCAGTACTTC
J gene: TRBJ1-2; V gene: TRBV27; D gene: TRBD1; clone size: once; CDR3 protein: CASSPRTGGRYGYTF; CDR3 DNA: TGTGCCAGCAGTCCCCGGACAGGGGGCAGGTATGGCTACACCTTC
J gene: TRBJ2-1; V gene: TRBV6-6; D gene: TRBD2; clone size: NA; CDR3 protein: CASSPGGTYNEQFF; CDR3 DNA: TGTGCCAGCAGCCCCGGGGGGACCTACAATGAGCAGTTCTTC
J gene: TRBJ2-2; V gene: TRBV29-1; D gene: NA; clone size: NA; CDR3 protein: CSVVSTGELFF; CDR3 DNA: TGCAGCGTTGTTAGCACCGGGGAGCTGTTTTTT
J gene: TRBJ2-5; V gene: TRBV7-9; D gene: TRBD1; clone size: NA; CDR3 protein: CASSVDRGRETQYF; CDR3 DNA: TGTGCCAGCAGCGTCGACAGGGGGCGCGAGACCCAGTACTTC
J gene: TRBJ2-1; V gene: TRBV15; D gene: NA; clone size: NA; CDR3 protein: CATSNRDLTYNEQFF; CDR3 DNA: TGTGCCACCAGCAACCGGGACTTAACCTACAATGAGCAGTTCTTC
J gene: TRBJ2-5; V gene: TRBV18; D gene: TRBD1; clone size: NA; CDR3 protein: CASSPTTGGETQYF; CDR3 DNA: TGTGCCAGCTCACCGACCACAGGGGGAGAGACCCAGTACTTC
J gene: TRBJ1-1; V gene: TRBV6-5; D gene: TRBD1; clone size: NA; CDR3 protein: CASRNGQGDTEAFF; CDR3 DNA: TGTGCCAGCAGGAACGGGCAGGGGGACACTGAAGCTTTCTTT
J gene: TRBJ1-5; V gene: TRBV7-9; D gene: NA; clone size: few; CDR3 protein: CASSLGGVSNQPQHF; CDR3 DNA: TGTGCCAGCAGCTTAGGGGGCGTGAGCAATCAGCCCCAGCATTTT
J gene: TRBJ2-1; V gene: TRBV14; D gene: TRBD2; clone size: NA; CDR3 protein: CASSLRLAGGPYNEQFF; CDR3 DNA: TGTGCCAGCAGCCTCCGACTAGCGGGAGGCCCTTACAATGAGCAGTTCTTC